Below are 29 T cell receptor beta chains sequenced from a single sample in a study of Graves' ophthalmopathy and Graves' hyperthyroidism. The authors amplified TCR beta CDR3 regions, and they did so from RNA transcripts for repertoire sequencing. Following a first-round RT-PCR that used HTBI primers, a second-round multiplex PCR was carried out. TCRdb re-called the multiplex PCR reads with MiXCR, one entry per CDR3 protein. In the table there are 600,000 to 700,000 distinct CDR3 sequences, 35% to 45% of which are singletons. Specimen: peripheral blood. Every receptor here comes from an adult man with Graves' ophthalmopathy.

The CDR3 sequence is CASTTLSRSGANVLTF. The CDR3 region has the DNA TGTGCCAGTACCACCTTGAGTCGCTCTGGGGCCAACGTCCTGACTTTC. The chain links TRBV11-2 to TRBJ2-6; D gene ambiguous. From germline, CDR1 is SGHAT and CDR2 FQNNGV. This CDR3 has 16 residues. Trimming took 9 bases from V and 0 from J, leaving 15 bases between them.

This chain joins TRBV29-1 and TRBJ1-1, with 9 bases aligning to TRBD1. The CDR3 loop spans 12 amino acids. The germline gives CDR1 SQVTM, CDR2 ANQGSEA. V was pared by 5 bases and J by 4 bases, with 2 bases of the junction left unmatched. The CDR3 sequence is CSVPTGGTEAFF. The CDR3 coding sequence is TGCAGCGTTCCGACAGGGGGCACTGAAGCTTTCTTT. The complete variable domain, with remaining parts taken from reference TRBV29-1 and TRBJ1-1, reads SAVISQKPSRDICQRGTSLTIQCQVDSQVTMMFWYRQQPGQSLTLIATANQGSEATYESGFVIDKFPISRPNLTFSTLTVSNMSPEDSSIYLCSVPTGGTEAFFGQGTRLTVV.

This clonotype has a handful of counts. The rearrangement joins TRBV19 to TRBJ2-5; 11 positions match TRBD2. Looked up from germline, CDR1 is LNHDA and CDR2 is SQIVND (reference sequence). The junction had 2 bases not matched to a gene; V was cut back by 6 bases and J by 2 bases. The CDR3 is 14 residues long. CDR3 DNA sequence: TGTGCCAGTAGGACTAGCGGGGCACAAGAGACCCAGTACTTC. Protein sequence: CASRTSGAQETQYF.

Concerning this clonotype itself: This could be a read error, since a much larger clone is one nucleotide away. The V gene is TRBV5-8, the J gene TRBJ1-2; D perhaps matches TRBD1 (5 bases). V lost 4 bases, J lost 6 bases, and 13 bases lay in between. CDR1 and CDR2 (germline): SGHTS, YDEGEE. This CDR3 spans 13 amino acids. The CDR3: CASSLPGVNGYTF. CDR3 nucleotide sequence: TGTGCCAGCAGCCTTCCGGGGGTGAATGGCTACACCTTC.

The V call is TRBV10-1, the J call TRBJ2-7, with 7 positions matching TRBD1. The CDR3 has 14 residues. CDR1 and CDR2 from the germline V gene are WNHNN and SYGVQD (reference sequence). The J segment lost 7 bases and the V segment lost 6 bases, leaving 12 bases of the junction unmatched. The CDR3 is CASSQEDRWQEQYF. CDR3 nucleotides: TGCGCCAGCAGCCAAGAGGACAGGTGGCAAGAGCAGTACTTC.

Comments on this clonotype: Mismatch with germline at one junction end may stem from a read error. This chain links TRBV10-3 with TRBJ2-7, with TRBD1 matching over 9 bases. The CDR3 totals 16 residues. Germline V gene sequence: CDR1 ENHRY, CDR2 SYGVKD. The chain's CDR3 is CASSSFTGGVLDEQYF. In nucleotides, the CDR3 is TGTGCCAGCAGTTCCTTTACAGGGGGCGTTCTAGACGAGCAGTACTTC.

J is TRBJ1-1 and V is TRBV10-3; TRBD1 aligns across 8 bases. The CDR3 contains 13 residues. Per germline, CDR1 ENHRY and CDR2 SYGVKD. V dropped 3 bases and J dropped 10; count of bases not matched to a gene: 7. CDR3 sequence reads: CAISDSTDRGAFF. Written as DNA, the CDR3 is TGTGCCATCAGTGACTCCACAGACAGGGGAGCTTTCTTT.

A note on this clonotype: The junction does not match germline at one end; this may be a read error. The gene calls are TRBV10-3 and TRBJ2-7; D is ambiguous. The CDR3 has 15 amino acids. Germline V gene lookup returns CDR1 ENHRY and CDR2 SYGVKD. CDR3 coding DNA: TGTGCCAGCAGTCCAAGTGGAAAGTTAACCTACGAGCAGTACTTC. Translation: CASSPSGKLTYEQYF.

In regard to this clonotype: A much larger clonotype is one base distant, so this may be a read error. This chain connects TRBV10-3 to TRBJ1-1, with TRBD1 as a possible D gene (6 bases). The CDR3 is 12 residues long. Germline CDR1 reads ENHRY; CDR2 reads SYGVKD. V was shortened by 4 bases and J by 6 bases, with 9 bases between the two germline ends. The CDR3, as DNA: TGTGCCATCAGTGCTGGGGGGCCTGAAGCTTTCTTT. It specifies CAISAGGPEAFF.

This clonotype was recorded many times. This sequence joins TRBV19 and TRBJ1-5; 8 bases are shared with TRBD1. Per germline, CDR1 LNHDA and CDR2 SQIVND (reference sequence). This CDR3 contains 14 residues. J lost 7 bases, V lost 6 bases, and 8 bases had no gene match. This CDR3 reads CASSRGTGAQPQHF. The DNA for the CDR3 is TGTGCCAGTAGCCGGGGGACAGGAGCACAGCCCCAGCATTTT.

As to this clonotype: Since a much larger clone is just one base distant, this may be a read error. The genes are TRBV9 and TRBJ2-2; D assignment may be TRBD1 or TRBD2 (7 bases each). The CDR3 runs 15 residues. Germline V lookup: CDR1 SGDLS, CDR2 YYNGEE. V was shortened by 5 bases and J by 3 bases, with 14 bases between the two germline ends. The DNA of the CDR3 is TGTGCCAGCAGTCCAGCGGGGACAGACACCGGGGAGCTGTTTTTT. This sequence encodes CASSPAGTDTGELFF.

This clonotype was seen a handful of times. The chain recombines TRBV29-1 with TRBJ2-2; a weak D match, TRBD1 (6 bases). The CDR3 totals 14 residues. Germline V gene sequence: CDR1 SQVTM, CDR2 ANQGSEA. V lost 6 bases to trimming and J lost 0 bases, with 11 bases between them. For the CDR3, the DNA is TGCAGCGTCACAGGGTTAGCGAACACCGGGGAGCTGTTTTTT. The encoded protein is CSVTGLANTGELFF.

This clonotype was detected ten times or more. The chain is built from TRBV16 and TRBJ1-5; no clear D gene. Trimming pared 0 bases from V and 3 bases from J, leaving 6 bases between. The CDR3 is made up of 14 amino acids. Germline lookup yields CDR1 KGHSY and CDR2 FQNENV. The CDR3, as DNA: TGTGCCAGCAGCCAATCGAGGAACAATCAGCCCCAGCATTTT. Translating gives CASSQSRNNQPQHF. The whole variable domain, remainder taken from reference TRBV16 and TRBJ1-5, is GEEVAQTPKHLVRGEGQKAKLYCAPIKGHSYVFWYQQVLKNEFKFLISFQNENVFDETGMPKERFSAKCLPNSPCSLEIQATKLEDSAVYFCASSQSRNNQPQHFGDGTRLSIL.

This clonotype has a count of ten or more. CDR3: CASSPTSGRAPETQYF. The DNA of the CDR3 is TGTGCCAGCAGCCCTACTAGCGGGAGGGCCCCAGAGACCCAGTACTTC. V gene TRBV9 combines with J gene TRBJ2-5, with 13 positions matching TRBD2. The CDR3 is 16 amino acids. Trimming cost V 4 bases and J 4 bases; bases outside gene matches: 7. Germline CDR1 and CDR2: SGDLS and YYNGEE.

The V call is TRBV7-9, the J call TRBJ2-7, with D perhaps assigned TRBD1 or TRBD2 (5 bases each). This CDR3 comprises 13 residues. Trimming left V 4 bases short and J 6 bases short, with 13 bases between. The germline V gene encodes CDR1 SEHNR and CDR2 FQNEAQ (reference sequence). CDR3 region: CASSSAGTPEQYF. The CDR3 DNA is TGTGCCAGCAGCTCCGCCGGGACGCCCGAGCAGTACTTC.

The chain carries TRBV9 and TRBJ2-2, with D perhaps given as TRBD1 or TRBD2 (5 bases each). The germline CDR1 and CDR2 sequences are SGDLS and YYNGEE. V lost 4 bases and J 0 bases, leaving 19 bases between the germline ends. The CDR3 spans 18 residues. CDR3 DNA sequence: TGTGCCAGCAGCTTAGGTTGGGCAGGGAGCGCGAACACCGGGGAGCTGTTTTTT. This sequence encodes CASSLGWAGSANTGELFF.

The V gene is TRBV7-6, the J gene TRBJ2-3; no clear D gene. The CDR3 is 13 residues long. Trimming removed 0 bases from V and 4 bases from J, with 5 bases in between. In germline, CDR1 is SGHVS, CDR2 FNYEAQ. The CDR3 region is CASSLAIADTQYF. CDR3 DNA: TGTGCCAGCAGCTTAGCGATTGCAGATACGCAGTATTTT. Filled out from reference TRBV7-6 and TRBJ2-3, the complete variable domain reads GAGVSQSPRYKVTKRGQDVALRCDPISGHVSLYWYRQALGQGPEFLTYFNYEAQQDKSGLPNDRFSAERPEGSISTLTIQRTEQRDSAMYRCASSLAIADTQYFGPGTRLTVL.

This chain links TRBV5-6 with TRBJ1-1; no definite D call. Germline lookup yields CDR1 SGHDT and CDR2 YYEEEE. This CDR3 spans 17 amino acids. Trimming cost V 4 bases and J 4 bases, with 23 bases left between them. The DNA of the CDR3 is TGTGCCAGCAGCCAGAAGATTGGTCTACAACGGGGCACTGAAGCTTTCTTT. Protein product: CASSQKIGLQRGTEAFF.

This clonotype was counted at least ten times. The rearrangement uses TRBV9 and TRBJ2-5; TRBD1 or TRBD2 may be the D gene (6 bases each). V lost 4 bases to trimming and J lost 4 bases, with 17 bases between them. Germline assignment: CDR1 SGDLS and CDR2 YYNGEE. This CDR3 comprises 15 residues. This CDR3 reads CASSLNPGAGETQYF. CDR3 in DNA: TGTGCCAGCAGCCTCAACCCGGGGGCAGGAGAGACCCAGTACTTC.

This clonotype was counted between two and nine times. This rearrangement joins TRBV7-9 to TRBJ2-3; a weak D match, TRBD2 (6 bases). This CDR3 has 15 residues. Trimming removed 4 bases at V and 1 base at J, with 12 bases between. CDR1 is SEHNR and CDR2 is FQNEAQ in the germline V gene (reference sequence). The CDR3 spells CASSSKSGGTDTQYF. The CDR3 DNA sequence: TGTGCCAGCAGCTCCAAGTCGGGGGGCACAGATACGCAGTATTTT.

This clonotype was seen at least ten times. The DNA of the CDR3 is TGTGCCAGTAGACCCTGGGGCAATCAGCCCCAGCATTTT. Translating it yields CASRPWGNQPQHF. The rearrangement links TRBV19 to TRBJ1-5; no reliable D call. This CDR3 comprises 13 residues. Germline V gene data show CDR1 as LNHDA and CDR2 as SQIVND (reference sequence). The V gene lost 6 bases and the J gene lost 2 bases, with 8 bases spanning the gap.

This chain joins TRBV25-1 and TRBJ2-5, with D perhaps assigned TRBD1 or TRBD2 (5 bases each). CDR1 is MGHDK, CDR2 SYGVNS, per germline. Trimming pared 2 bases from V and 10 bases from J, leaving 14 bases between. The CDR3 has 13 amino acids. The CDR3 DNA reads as TGTGCCAGCAGTGAAGTAGGGGAGATGAGCCAGTACTTC. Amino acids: CASSEVGEMSQYF.

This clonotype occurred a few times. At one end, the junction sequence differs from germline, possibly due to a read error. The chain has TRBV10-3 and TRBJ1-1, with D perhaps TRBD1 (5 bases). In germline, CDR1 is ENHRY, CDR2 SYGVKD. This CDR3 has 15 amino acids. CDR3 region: CASSYPRQLHTEAFF. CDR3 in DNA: TGTGCCAGCAGTTACCCACGACAGCTTCACACTGAAGCTTTCTTT.

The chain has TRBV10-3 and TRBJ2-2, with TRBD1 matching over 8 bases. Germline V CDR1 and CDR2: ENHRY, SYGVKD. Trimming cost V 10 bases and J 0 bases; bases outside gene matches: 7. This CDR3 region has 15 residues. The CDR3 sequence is CASELDRANTGELFF. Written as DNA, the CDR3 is TGTGCCAGCGAACTGGACAGGGCGAACACCGGGGAGCTGTTTTTT.

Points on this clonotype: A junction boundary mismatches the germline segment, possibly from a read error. The CDR3 nucleotides are TGTGCCAGCAGCTCGGGGCGCAGGGCCACTGAAGCTTTC. Amino acids: CASSSGRRATEAF. The chain links TRBV7-9 to TRBJ2-6; perhaps D is TRBD1 or TRBD2 (5 bases each). The V gene's germline CDR1 is SEHNR and CDR2 FQNEAQ (reference sequence). The CDR3 loop spans 13 amino acids. The whole variable domain, remainder taken from reference TRBV7-9 and TRBJ2-6, is DTGVSQNPRHKITKRGQNVTFRCDPISEHNRLYWYRQTLGQGPEFLTYFQNEAQLEKSRLLSDRFSAERPKGSFSTLEIQRTEQGDSAMYLCASSSGRRATEAFGAGSRLTVL.

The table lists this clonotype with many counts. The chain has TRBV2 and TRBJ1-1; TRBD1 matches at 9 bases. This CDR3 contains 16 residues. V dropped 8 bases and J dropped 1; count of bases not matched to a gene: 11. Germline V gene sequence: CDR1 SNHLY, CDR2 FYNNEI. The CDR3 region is CASQRGGQGRNTEAFF. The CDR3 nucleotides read TGTGCCAGCCAACGCGGGGGACAGGGAAGGAACACTGAAGCTTTCTTT.

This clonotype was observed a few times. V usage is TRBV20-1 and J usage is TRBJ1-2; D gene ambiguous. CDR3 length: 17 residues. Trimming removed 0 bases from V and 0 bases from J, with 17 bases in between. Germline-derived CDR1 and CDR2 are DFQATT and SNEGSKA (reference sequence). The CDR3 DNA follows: TGCAGTGCTAGAGATCTCTCAAGGCAGAGAGCTAACTATGGCTACACCTTC. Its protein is CSARDLSRQRANYGYTF.

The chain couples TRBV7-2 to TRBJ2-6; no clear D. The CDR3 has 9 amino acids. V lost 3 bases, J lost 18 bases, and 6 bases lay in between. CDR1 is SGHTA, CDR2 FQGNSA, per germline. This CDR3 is CASSFTGTF. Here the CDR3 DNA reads TGTGCCAGCAGCTTCACCGGGACTTTC.

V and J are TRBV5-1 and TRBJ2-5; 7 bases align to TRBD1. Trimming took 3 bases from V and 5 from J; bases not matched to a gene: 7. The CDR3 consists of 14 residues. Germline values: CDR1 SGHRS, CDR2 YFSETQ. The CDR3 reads CASSYRGPLETQYF. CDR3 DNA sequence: TGCGCCAGCAGCTACAGGGGACCTTTGGAGACCCAGTACTTC. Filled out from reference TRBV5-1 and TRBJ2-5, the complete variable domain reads KAGVTQTPRYLIKTRGQQVTLSCSPISGHRSVSWYQQTPGQGLQFLFEYFSETQRNKGNFPGRFSGRQFSNSRSEMNVSTLELGDSALYLCASSYRGPLETQYFGPGTRLLVL.